This TCR beta chain was found in a study of blood T cells in healthy people across ages. The germline V gene has CDR1 SEHNR and CDR2 FQNEAQ (reference sequence). CDR3 size: 16 residues. Trimming took off 3 bases at V and 0 bases at J, with 14 bases between the two ends. Study-wide results and limits: Leaving the PBMCs unsorted stopped any conclusive comparison of naive versus antigen-experienced cells. Higher diversity, along with more naive CD4+ cells, distinguished long-lived donors from aged donors.

In regard to this clonotype: The antigen remains unidentified.

A second PCR of 7 to 11 cycles used a sample-barcoded 5' primer and a J-beta primer mix. Each CDR3 protein is one row after TCRdb ran MiXCR on the 5' RACE reads. The data hold over 1,300,000 distinct CDR3 sequences, with approximately 60% observed a single time. The source material was blood. The chain couples TRBV7-9 to TRBJ1-1; the D is unclear. This TCR was sampled from a man between 18 and 29 years old in good health. The CDR3 DNA reads TGTGCCAGCAGCTTTTCCGGCGGACGGTTGAACACTGAAGCTTTCTTT. Protein sequence: CASSFSGGRLNTEAFF.